A selection of T cell receptor beta chains follows, all from one sample in a study of blood T cell repertoires in COVID-19. Measured with immunoSEQ multiplex PCR; TCRdb has only the in-frame clones, and not every one. This sample has about 140,000 clones; about 87% occur once, and the top ten carry 2% to 3%. Sequenced material: peripheral blood. All receptors come from a man in his fifties with active COVID-19. The CDR3 runs from the conserved cysteine through the conserved F or W. The D gene is left open where the match is weak. Clone sizes are given selectively: once, few, many, or a class where the clone is expanded.

d_call: .
v_call: TRBV7-6
clone_size: .
j_call: TRBJ2-6
cdr3_nt: TGTGCCAGCAGCCCCAAAGGGGGTCTTGCTGGGGCCAACGTCCTGACTTTC
cdr3_aa: CASSPKGGLAGANVLTF

d_call: TRBD2
v_call: TRBV2
clone_size: .
j_call: TRBJ2-2
cdr3_nt: TGTGCCAGCAGTGACACTAGCGGGGGGGTTAAGACCGGGGAGCTGTTTTTT
cdr3_aa: CASSDTSGGVKTGELFF

d_call: TRBD1
v_call: TRBV25-1
clone_size: once
j_call: TRBJ2-7
cdr3_nt: TGTGCCAGCAGTGACCTGACAGGGGGCTCTGAGGAGCAGTACTTC
cdr3_aa: CASSDLTGGSEEQYF

d_call: TRBD2
v_call: TRBV4-1
clone_size: .
j_call: TRBJ2-1
cdr3_nt: TGCGCCAGCAGCCAAGATTTTCTAGCGGGGTTCAATGAGCAGTTCTTC
cdr3_aa: CASSQDFLAGFNEQFF

d_call: TRBD1
v_call: TRBV5-1
clone_size: .
j_call: TRBJ2-3
cdr3_nt: TGCGCCAGCAGCTCGGACAGGGCGGACACAGATACGCAGTATTTT
cdr3_aa: CASSSDRADTDTQYF

d_call: .
v_call: TRBV2
clone_size: .
j_call: TRBJ2-7
cdr3_nt: TGTGCCAGCAGTGGAGGCTTAGACCGTGGGCAGTACTTC
cdr3_aa: CASSGGLDRGQYF

d_call: .
v_call: TRBV11-2
clone_size: .
j_call: TRBJ1-6
cdr3_nt: TGTGCCAGCAGCTGGAATACAGGGCCTAATTCACCCCTCCACTTT
cdr3_aa: CASSWNTGPNSPLHF

d_call: TRBD1
v_call: TRBV6-5
clone_size: .
j_call: TRBJ2-7
cdr3_nt: TGTGCCAGCAGTTACAGGGGGCAAGGGATCTACGAGCAGTACTTC
cdr3_aa: CASSYRGQGIYEQYF

d_call: .
v_call: TRBV4-2
clone_size: .
j_call: TRBJ1-2
cdr3_nt: TGTGCCAGCAGCCAAGACGGGCAGGGTGTGCGAAACTATGGCTACACCTTC
cdr3_aa: CASSQDGQGVRNYGYTF

d_call: TRBD1
v_call: TRBV7-6
clone_size: once
j_call: TRBJ1-2
cdr3_nt: TGTGCCAGCAGCTCAACAGGGGGCAACGGCTACACCTTC
cdr3_aa: CASSSTGGNGYTF

d_call: .
v_call: TRBV12-3/TRBV12-4
clone_size: .
j_call: TRBJ1-2
cdr3_nt: TGTGCCAGCAGTTTATCGCCATGGCCTGGCTACACCTTC
cdr3_aa: CASSLSPWPGYTF

d_call: .
v_call: TRBV3-1/TRBV3-2
clone_size: .
j_call: TRBJ2-1
cdr3_nt: TGTGCCAGCAGCCAAGATGTGAGGGCGGTTTCGTACAATGAGCAGTTCTTC
cdr3_aa: CASSQDVRAVSYNEQFF

d_call: .
v_call: TRBV4-1
clone_size: .
j_call: TRBJ1-3
cdr3_nt: TGCGCCAGCAGCCAAGGTCAGATAACTGGAAACACCATATATTTT
cdr3_aa: CASSQGQITGNTIYF

d_call: TRBD1
v_call: TRBV5-6
clone_size: once
j_call: TRBJ1-6
cdr3_nt: TGTGCCAGCAGCTTACAGGGGGCCGATGCAGCAATTTCAAATTCACCCCTCCACTTT
cdr3_aa: CASSLQGADAAISNSPLHF

d_call: TRBD1
v_call: TRBV30
clone_size: .
j_call: TRBJ2-3
cdr3_nt: TGTGCCTGGAGTACCCTGACAGGGGCAGATACGCAGTATTTT
cdr3_aa: CAWSTLTGADTQYF

d_call: TRBD2
v_call: TRBV19
clone_size: .
j_call: TRBJ2-3
cdr3_nt: TGTGCCAGTAGTATAGGCTGGGCTAGCGGGGGCACAGATACGCAGTATTTT
cdr3_aa: CASSIGWASGGTDTQYF

d_call: .
v_call: TRBV11-3
clone_size: .
j_call: TRBJ2-2
cdr3_nt: TGTGCCAGCAGCCTCCGGACAGATCCGAACACCGGGGAGCTGTTTTTT
cdr3_aa: CASSLRTDPNTGELFF

d_call: TRBD1
v_call: TRBV7-8
clone_size: .
j_call: TRBJ1-2
cdr3_nt: TGTGCCAGCAGCTTTCCCGGACAGGGCCGCCACTATGGCTACACCTTC
cdr3_aa: CASSFPGQGRHYGYTF

d_call: TRBD1
v_call: TRBV5-6
clone_size: .
j_call: TRBJ2-7
cdr3_nt: TGTGCCAGCAGCTCTCAGGGGGCGAACTACGAGCAGTACTTC
cdr3_aa: CASSSQGANYEQYF

d_call: .
v_call: TRBV15
clone_size: .
j_call: TRBJ2-1
cdr3_nt: TGTGCCACCAGCAGCGAAGGGGGAAATGAGCAGTTCTTC
cdr3_aa: CATSSEGGNEQFF

d_call: .
v_call: TRBV4-1
clone_size: .
j_call: TRBJ2-7
cdr3_nt: TGCGCCAGCAGCCGACGTAGAGGGGGGGACTACGAGCAGTACTTC
cdr3_aa: CASSRRRGGDYEQYF

d_call: .
v_call: TRBV3-1/TRBV3-2
clone_size: few
j_call: TRBJ1-3
cdr3_nt: TGTGCCAGCAGCCTAGCCGGGACACTCTACTCTGGAAACACCATATATTTT
cdr3_aa: CASSLAGTLYSGNTIYF

d_call: .
v_call: TRBV19
clone_size: .
j_call: TRBJ1-2
cdr3_nt: TGTGCCAGTAGTATTGGTGAGGGTACCTATGGCTACACCTTC
cdr3_aa: CASSIGEGTYGYTF

d_call: .
v_call: TRBV7-9
clone_size: .
j_call: TRBJ2-3
cdr3_nt: TGTGCCAGCAGCTTAGGTCGCGCTTGGGCCCCAGATACGCAGTATTTT
cdr3_aa: CASSLGRAWAPDTQYF

d_call: .
v_call: TRBV24-1
clone_size: once
j_call: TRBJ2-1
cdr3_nt: TGTGCCACCAGTGGTCCTCAGGGAAGGGTAACTCGCAATGAGCAGTTCTTC
cdr3_aa: CATSGPQGRVTRNEQFF

d_call: .
v_call: TRBV29-1
clone_size: .
j_call: TRBJ1-4
cdr3_nt: TGCAGCGTGTTAGGGGGGGCTAATGAAAAACTGTTTTTT
cdr3_aa: CSVLGGANEKLFF

d_call: TRBD1
v_call: TRBV5-1
clone_size: .
j_call: TRBJ1-6
cdr3_nt: TGCGCCAGCAGCCCGGACAGGGGGGTAGGGTCACCCCTCCACTTT
cdr3_aa: CASSPDRGVGSPLHF

d_call: .
v_call: TRBV6-2/TRBV6-3
clone_size: .
j_call: TRBJ2-1
cdr3_nt: TGTGCCAGCAGCGACGACACCCCGCCCTACAATGAGCAGTTCTTC
cdr3_aa: CASSDDTPPYNEQFF

d_call: .
v_call: TRBV12-3/TRBV12-4
clone_size: .
j_call: TRBJ2-5
cdr3_nt: TGTGCCAGCAGTTTTGGACTCGGGACCCAGTACTTC
cdr3_aa: CASSFGLGTQYF

d_call: TRBD2
v_call: TRBV6-5
clone_size: once
j_call: TRBJ2-1
cdr3_nt: TGTGCCAGCAGGTCCATAGCGGGGGGGATCAATGAGCAGTTCTTC
cdr3_aa: CASRSIAGGINEQFF

d_call: TRBD1
v_call: TRBV19
clone_size: .
j_call: TRBJ1-2
cdr3_nt: TGTGCCAGTAGTCGAACAGGACAGGGGGAAGGGGGCTACACCTTC
cdr3_aa: CASSRTGQGEGGYTF

d_call: .
v_call: TRBV2
clone_size: .
j_call: TRBJ2-4
cdr3_nt: TGTGCCAGCAGTAATCAGGGGGGATTCATTCAGTACTTC
cdr3_aa: CASSNQGGFIQYF

d_call: .
v_call: TRBV3-1/TRBV3-2
clone_size: .
j_call: TRBJ1-1
cdr3_nt: TGTGCCAGCAGCCACTCCACAGGAAAGGCTGAAGCTTTCTTT
cdr3_aa: CASSHSTGKAEAFF

d_call: .
v_call: TRBV5-6
clone_size: .
j_call: TRBJ1-1
cdr3_nt: TGTGCCAGCAGCCTACGGGTCCGTAGGACTGAAGCCTTCTTT
cdr3_aa: CASSLRVRRTEAFF

d_call: TRBD2
v_call: TRBV18
clone_size: .
j_call: TRBJ2-3
cdr3_nt: TGTGCCAGCTCACCGGGCGGGGGGGCCACAGATACGCAGTATTTT
cdr3_aa: CASSPGGGATDTQYF

d_call: TRBD1
v_call: TRBV6-5
clone_size: .
j_call: TRBJ1-6
cdr3_nt: TGTGCCAGCAGTACAGGGGTCTATAATTCACCCCTCCACTTT
cdr3_aa: CASSTGVYNSPLHF

d_call: TRBD1
v_call: TRBV12-5
clone_size: .
j_call: TRBJ2-7
cdr3_nt: TGTGCTAGTGGCGAGCCGACAGGGGGGTCCCCTTACGAGCAGTACTTC
cdr3_aa: CASGEPTGGSPYEQYF

d_call: TRBD2
v_call: TRBV6-6
clone_size: .
j_call: TRBJ2-3
cdr3_nt: TGTGCCAGCAGCTTACTAACCCCGACTAGCGGGGGGAGCACAGATACGCAGTATTTT
cdr3_aa: CASSLLTPTSGGSTDTQYF

d_call: .
v_call: TRBV5-6
clone_size: .
j_call: TRBJ1-1
cdr3_nt: TGTGCCAGCAGCTTAGCAGGTGGAGCTTTCTTT
cdr3_aa: CASSLAGGAFF

d_call: TRBD1
v_call: TRBV7-2
clone_size: .
j_call: TRBJ2-7
cdr3_nt: TGTGCCAGCAGCGCCGGACAGGGCCGGCACGAGCAGTACTTC
cdr3_aa: CASSAGQGRHEQYF

d_call: TRBD1
v_call: TRBV5-1
clone_size: .
j_call: TRBJ2-7
cdr3_nt: TGCGCCAGCAGCGATGGTGGGACAGCCAACGAGCAGTACTTC
cdr3_aa: CASSDGGTANEQYF

d_call: TRBD2
v_call: TRBV5-1
clone_size: .
j_call: TRBJ2-7
cdr3_nt: TGCGCCAGCAGCACTAGCGGGGGTGGGTACGAGCAGTACTTC
cdr3_aa: CASSTSGGGYEQYF

d_call: .
v_call: TRBV5-4
clone_size: .
j_call: TRBJ2-1
cdr3_nt: TGTGCCAGCAGCTTACAGGGGGGAGGGGACAATGAGCAGTTCTTC
cdr3_aa: CASSLQGGGDNEQFF

d_call: .
v_call: TRBV19
clone_size: .
j_call: TRBJ2-3
cdr3_nt: TGTGCCAGTAGTATGGGTCCCCGAGGGACAGATACGCAGTATTTT
cdr3_aa: CASSMGPRGTDTQYF

d_call: .
v_call: TRBV4-2
clone_size: .
j_call: TRBJ1-3
cdr3_nt: TGTGCCAGCAGCCAAGGGTCAGGGTCGGGAAACACCATATATTTT
cdr3_aa: CASSQGSGSGNTIYF

d_call: .
v_call: TRBV12-3/TRBV12-4
clone_size: .
j_call: TRBJ2-2
cdr3_nt: TGTGCCACGAAAGAGGTTGGGGAGCTGTTTTTT
cdr3_aa: CATKEVGELFF

d_call: .
v_call: TRBV6-6
clone_size: .
j_call: TRBJ2-7
cdr3_nt: TGTGCCAGCTCACCTCGGGGGGCCCTCTACGAGCAGTACTTC
cdr3_aa: CASSPRGALYEQYF

d_call: .
v_call: TRBV6-4
clone_size: few
j_call: TRBJ2-5
cdr3_nt: TGTGCCAGCAGTGAGGGGAGACCAGGACAGAAAGAGACCCAGTACTTC
cdr3_aa: CASSEGRPGQKETQYF

d_call: TRBD1
v_call: TRBV24-1
clone_size: .
j_call: TRBJ2-5
cdr3_nt: TGTGCCACCAGCAGCGGGACAGGGGGCTGGGAGACCCAGTACTTC
cdr3_aa: CATSSGTGGWETQYF

d_call: TRBD1
v_call: TRBV24-1
clone_size: .
j_call: TRBJ2-7
cdr3_nt: TGTGCCACCAGTGAACGTGACAGGGAAGTTTACGAGCAGTACTTC
cdr3_aa: CATSERDREVYEQYF

d_call: .
v_call: TRBV10-3
clone_size: once
j_call: TRBJ1-3
cdr3_nt: TGTGCCCCTCATCACGGGGGGGCTGCTTGCTACCGCAACACCATATATTTT
cdr3_aa: CAPHHGGAACYRNTIYF

d_call: .
v_call: TRBV5-1
clone_size: .
j_call: TRBJ2-7
cdr3_nt: TGCGCCAGCAGCTTCGATCAGGGAAGCAACGAGCAGTACTTC
cdr3_aa: CASSFDQGSNEQYF

d_call: TRBD1
v_call: TRBV30
clone_size: once
j_call: TRBJ1-2
cdr3_nt: TGTGCCTGGAGCGAAAACAGGGGTGGCTACACCTTC
cdr3_aa: CAWSENRGGYTF

d_call: .
v_call: TRBV19
clone_size: .
j_call: TRBJ2-5
cdr3_nt: TGTGCCTTTTCAAAAAACGAGTTTCGGGGATCGGAGACCCAGTACTTC
cdr3_aa: CAFSKNEFRGSETQYF

d_call: TRBD1
v_call: TRBV2
clone_size: .
j_call: TRBJ2-1
cdr3_nt: TGTGCCAGCAGTGAAGCGGGGCCTGGGACAGGGCCGTTCTTC
cdr3_aa: CASSEAGPGTGPFF